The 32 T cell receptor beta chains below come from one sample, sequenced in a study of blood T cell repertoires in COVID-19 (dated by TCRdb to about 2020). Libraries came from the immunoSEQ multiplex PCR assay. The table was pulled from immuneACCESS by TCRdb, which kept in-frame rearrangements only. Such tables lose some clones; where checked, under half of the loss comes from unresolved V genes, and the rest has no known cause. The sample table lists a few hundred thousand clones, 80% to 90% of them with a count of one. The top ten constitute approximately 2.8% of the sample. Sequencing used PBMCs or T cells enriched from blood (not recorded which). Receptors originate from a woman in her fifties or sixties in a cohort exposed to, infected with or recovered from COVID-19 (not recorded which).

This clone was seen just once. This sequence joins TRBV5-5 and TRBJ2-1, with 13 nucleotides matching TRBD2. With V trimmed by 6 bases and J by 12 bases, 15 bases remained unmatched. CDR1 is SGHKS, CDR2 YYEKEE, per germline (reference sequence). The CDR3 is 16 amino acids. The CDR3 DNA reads TGTGCCAGCACCTCCCCGGGACTAGCGGGGATAGGTTTGCAGTTCTTC. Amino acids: CASTSPGLAGIGLQFF. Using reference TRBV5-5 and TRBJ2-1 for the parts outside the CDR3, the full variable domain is DAGVTQSPTHLIKTRGQQVTLRCSPISGHKSVSWYQQVLGQGPQFIFQYYEKEERGRGNFPDRFSARQFPNYSSELNVNALLLGDSALYLCASTSPGLAGIGLQFFGPGTRLTVL.

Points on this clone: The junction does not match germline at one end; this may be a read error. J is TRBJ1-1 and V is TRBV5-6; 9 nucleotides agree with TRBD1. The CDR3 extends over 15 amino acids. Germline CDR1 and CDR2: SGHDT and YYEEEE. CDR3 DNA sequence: TGTGCCAGCAGCTTCACCGGGACAGGGAACGCTGAAGCTTTCTTT. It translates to CASSFTGTGNAEAFF.

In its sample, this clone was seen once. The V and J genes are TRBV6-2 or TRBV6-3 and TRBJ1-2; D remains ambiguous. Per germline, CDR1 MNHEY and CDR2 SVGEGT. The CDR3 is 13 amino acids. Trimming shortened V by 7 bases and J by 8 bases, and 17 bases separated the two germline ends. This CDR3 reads CASTPRGSNGYTF. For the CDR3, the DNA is TGTGCCAGCACCCCCAGAGGAAGTAACGGCTACACCTTC.

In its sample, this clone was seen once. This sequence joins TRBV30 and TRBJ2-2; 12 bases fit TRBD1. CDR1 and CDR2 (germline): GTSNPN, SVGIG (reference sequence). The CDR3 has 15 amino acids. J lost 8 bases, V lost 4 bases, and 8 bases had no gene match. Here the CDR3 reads CAWTRDRGLAGELFF. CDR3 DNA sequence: TGTGCCTGGACCCGGGACAGGGGGCTTGCGGGGGAGCTGTTTTTT.

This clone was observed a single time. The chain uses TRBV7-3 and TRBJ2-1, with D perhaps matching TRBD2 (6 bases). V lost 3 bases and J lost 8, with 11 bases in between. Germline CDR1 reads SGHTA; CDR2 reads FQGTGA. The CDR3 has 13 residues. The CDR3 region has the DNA TGTGCCAGCAGCTTGACTAGTCTTGATGAGCAGTTCTTC. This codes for CASSLTSLDEQFF.

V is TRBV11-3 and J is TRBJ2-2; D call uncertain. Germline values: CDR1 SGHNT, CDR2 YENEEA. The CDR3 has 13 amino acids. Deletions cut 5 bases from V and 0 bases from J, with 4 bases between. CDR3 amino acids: CASSQTNTGELFF. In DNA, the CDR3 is TGTGCCAGCAGCCAAACGAACACCGGGGAGCTGTTTTTT.

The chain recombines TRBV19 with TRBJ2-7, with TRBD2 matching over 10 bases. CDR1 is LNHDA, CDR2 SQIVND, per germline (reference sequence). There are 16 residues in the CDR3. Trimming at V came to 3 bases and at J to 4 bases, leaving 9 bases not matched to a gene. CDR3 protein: CASSIGASGGEYEQYF. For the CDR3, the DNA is TGTGCCAGTAGTATTGGCGCTAGCGGGGGCGAGTACGAGCAGTACTTC. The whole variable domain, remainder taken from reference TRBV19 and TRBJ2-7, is DGGITQSPKYLFRKEGQNVTLSCEQNLNHDAMYWYRQDPGQGLRLIYYSQIVNDFQKGDIAEGYSVSREKKESFPLTVTSAQKNPTAFYLCASSIGASGGEYEQYFGPGTRLTVT.

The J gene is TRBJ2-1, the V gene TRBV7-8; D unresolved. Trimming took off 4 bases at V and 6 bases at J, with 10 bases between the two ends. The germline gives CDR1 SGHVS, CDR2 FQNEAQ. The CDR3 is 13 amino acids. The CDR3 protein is CASSSVTGNEQFF. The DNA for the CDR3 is TGTGCCAGCAGCTCCGTCACGGGCAATGAGCAGTTCTTC.

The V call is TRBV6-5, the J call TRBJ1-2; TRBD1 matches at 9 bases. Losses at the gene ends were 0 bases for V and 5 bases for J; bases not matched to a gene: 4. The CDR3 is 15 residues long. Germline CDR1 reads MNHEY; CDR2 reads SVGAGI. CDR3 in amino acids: CASSYSGTGPYGYTF. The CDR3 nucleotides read TGTGCCAGCAGTTACTCGGGGACAGGGCCTTATGGCTACACCTTC.

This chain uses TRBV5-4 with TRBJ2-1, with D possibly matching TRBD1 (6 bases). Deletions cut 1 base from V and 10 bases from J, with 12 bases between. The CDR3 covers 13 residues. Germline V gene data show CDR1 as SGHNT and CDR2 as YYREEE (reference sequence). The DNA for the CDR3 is TGTGCCAGCAGCTTGCGAGGGGACACAGAGCAGTTCTTC. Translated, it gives CASSLRGDTEQFF.

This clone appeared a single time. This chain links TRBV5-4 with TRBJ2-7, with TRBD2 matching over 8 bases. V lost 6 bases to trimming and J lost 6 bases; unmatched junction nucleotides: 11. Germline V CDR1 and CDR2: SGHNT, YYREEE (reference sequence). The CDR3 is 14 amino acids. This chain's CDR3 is CASTRTGGAGEQYF. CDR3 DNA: TGTGCCAGCACCAGGACCGGGGGGGCGGGCGAGCAGTACTTC.

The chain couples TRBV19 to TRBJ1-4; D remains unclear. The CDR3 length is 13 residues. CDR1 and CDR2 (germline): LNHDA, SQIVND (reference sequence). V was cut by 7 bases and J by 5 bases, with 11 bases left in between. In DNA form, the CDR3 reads TGTGCCAGTAAGACAATTATGAATGAAAAACTGTTTTTT. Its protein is CASKTIMNEKLFF.

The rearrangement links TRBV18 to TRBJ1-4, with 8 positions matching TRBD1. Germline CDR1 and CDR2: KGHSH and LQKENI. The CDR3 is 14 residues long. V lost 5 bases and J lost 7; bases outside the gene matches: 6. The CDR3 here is CASSTDRGGEKLFF. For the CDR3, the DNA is TGTGCCAGCTCAACTGACAGGGGAGGTGAAAAACTGTTTTTT.

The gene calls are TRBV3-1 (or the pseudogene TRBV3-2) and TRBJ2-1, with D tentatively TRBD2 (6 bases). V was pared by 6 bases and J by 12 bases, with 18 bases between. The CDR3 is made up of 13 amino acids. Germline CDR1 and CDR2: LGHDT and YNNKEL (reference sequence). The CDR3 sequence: CASRKGLNVVQFF. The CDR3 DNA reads TGTGCCAGCAGAAAAGGACTAAATGTAGTGCAGTTCTTC.

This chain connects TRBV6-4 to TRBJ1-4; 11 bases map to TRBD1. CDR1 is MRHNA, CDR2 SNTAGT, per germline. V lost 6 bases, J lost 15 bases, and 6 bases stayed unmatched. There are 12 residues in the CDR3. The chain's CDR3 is CASRNGQGAMFF. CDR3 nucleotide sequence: TGTGCCAGCAGGAACGGACAGGGGGCGATGTTTTTT.

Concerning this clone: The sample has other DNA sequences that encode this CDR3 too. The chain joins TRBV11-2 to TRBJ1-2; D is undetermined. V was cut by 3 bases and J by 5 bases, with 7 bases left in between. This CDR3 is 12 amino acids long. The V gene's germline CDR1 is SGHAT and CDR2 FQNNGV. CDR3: CASSLAEYGYTF. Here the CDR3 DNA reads TGTGCCAGCAGCTTGGCGGAGTATGGCTACACCTTC.

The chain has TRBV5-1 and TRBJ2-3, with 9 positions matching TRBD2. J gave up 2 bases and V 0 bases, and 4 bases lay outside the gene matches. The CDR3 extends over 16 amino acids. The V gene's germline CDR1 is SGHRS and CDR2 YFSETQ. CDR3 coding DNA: TGCGCCAGCAGCTTGGCGTTAGCGGGGGACACAGATACGCAGTATTTT. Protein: CASSLALAGDTDTQYF.

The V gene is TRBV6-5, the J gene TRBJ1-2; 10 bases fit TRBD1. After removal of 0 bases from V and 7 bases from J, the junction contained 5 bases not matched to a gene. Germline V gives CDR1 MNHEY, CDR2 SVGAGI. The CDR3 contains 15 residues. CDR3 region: CASSYSTGGATGYTF. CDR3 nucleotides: TGTGCCAGCAGTTACTCGACAGGGGGCGCGACTGGCTACACCTTC.

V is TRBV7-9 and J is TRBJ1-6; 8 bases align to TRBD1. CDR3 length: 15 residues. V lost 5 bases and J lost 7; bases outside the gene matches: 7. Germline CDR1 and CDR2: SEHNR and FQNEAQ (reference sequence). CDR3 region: CASSPWTGTNSPLHF. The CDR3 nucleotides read TGTGCCAGCAGCCCGTGGACAGGGACAAATTCACCCCTCCACTTT. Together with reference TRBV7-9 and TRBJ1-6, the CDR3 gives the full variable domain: DTGVSQNPRHKITKRGQNVTFRCDPISEHNRLYWYRQTLGQGPEFLTYFQNEAQLEKSRLLSDRFSAERPKGSFSTLEIQRTEQGDSAMYLCASSPWTGTNSPLHFGNGTRLTVT.

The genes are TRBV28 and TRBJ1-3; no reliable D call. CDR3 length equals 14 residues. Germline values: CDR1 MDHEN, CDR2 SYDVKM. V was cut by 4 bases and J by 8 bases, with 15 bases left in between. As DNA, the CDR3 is TGTGCCAGCAGTTCGCCAAACAGAGCTCACACCATATATTTT. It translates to CASSSPNRAHTIYF.

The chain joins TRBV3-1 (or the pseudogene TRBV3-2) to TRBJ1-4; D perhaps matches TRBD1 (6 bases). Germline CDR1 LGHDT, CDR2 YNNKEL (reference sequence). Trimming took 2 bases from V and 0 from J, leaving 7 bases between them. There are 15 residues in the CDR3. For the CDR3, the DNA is TGTGCCAGCAGCCAATCAGGGGCAACTAATGAAAAACTGTTTTTT. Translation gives CASSQSGATNEKLFF.

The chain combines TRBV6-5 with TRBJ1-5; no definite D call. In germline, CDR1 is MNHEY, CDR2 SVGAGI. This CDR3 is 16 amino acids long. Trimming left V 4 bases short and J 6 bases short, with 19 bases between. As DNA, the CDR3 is TGTGCCAGCAGTTCGGGGTCTCTCGGAGAGGGTCAGCCCCAGCATTTT. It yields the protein CASSSGSLGEGQPQHF.

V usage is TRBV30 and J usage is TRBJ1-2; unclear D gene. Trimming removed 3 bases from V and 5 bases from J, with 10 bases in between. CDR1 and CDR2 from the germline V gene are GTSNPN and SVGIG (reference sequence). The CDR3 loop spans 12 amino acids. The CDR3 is CAWSPSWYGYTF. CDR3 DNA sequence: TGTGCCTGGAGCCCTAGCTGGTATGGCTACACCTTC.

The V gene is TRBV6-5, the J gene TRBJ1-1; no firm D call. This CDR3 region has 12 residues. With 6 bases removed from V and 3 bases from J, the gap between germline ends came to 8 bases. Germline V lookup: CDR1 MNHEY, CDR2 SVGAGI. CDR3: CASSSGDTEAFF. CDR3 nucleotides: TGTGCCAGCAGCTCGGGAGACACTGAAGCTTTCTTT.

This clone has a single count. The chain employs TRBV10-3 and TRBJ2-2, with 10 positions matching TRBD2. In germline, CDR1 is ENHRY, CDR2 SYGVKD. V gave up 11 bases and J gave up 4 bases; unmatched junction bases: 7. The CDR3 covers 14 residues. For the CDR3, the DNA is TGTGCCTCCCTTAGCGGGGGGAGCACCGGGGAGCTGTTTTTT. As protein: CASLSGGSTGELFF.

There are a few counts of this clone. The CDR3 here is CASTLTPGTGATAAPYEQYF. CDR3 sequence (DNA): TGTGCCAGCACCCTCACCCCCGGGACAGGGGCCACCGCAGCCCCCTACGAGCAGTACTTC. The chain combines TRBV6-4 with TRBJ2-7; 10 nucleotides align to TRBD1. CDR3 length: 20 amino acids. The germline V gene encodes CDR1 MRHNA and CDR2 SNTAGT. V dropped 7 bases and J dropped 2; count of bases not matched to a gene: 23.

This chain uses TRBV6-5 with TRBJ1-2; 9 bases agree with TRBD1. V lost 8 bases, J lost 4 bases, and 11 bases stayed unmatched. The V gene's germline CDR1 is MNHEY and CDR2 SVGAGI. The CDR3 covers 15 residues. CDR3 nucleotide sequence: TGTGCCAGCCTACAGGGGGCTTCGGGTATCTATGGCTACACCTTC. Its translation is CASLQGASGIYGYTF.

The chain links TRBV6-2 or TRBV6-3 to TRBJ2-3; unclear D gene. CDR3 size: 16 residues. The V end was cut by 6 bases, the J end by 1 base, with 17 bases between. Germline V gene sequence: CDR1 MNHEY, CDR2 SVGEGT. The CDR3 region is CASSPIAASGTDTQYF. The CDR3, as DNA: TGTGCCAGCAGCCCTATCGCAGCGTCTGGCACAGATACGCAGTATTTT.

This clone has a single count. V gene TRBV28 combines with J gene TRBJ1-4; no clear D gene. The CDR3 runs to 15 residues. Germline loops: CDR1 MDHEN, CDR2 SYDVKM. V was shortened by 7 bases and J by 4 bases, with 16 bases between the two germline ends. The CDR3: CASMRSGYLNEKLFF. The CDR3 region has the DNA TGTGCCAGCATGAGATCGGGATACCTTAATGAAAAACTGTTTTTT.

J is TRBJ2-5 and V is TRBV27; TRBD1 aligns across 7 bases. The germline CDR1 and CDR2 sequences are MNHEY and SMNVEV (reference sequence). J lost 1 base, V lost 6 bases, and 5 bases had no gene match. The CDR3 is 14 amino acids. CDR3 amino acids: CASRRNRGQETQYF. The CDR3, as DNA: TGTGCCAGCAGGCGAAACAGGGGCCAAGAGACCCAGTACTTC.

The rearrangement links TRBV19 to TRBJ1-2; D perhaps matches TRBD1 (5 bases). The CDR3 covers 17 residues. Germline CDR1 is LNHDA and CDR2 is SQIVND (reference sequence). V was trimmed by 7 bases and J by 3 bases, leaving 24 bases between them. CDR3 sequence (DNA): TGTGCCAGTATGCCCATAGGAACCAGGGAGGGCGACTATGGCTACACCTTC. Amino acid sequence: CASMPIGTREGDYGYTF.

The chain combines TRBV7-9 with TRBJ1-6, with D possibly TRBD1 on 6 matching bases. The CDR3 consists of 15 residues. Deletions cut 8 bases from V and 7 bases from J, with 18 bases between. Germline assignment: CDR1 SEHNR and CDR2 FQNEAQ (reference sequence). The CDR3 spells CASRPRDNLNSPLHF. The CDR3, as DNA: TGTGCCAGCCGCCCCCGGGACAACCTAAATTCACCCCTCCACTTT.